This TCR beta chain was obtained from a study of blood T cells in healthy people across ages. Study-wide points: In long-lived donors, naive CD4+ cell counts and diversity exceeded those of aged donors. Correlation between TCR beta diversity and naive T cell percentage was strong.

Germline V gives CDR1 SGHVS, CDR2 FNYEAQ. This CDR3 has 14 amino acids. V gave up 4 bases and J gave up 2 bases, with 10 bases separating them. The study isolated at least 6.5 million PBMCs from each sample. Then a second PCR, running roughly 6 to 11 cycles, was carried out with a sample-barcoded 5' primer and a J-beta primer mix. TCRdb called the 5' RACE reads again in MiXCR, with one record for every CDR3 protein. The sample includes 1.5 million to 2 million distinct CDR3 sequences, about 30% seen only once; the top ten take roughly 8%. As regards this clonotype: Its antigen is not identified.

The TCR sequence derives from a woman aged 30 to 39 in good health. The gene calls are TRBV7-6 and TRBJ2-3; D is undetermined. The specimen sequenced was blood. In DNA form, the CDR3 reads TGTGCCAGCAGCTCGGGTCCGGCCACAGATACGCAGTATTTT. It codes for CASSSGPATDTQYF.